This TCR beta chain stems from a study of identical twins. V was shortened by 5 bases and J by 2 bases, with 12 bases between the two germline ends. This CDR3 region has 14 residues. Germline CDR1 and CDR2: MNHEY and SMNVEV (reference sequence). General study results and limits: Twins' excess sharing was less marked for out-of-frame beta sequences. Within cord blood, abundant beta clonotypes carried fewer insertions, but memory repertoires showed no such trend.

This clonotype was counted at least ten times. Its specificity is unknown. Unique molecular identifiers were present on the cDNA, which also gained a universal primer site by template switching. TCRdb ran MiXCR on the 5' RACE reads and lists one entry per CDR3 protein. The sample yields a few hundred thousand distinct CDR3 sequences, around 8% seen once. The data also belong to a second study, concerning yellow fever vaccine responses in identical twins. As reported in that work: Twins reportedly mounted vaccine T cell responses that seemed partly convergent, partly personalized.

Sequenced: CD8+ T cells sorted from blood. This rearrangement joins TRBV27 to TRBJ1-1; D gene unclear. This clonotype was sampled from a woman under 30 in good health. The CDR3 reads CASSPRKVNTEAFF. In DNA, the CDR3 is TGTGCCAGCAGTCCCCGAAAGGTTAACACTGAAGCTTTCTTT.